The 14 T cell receptor beta chains below all came from one sample that was sequenced in a study of CD8+ T cells in alopecia areata. Reverse transcription of extracted RNA yielded cDNA, which provided the sequencing template. TCRdb keeps only in-frame clones here, not all; method: immunoSEQ multiplex PCR. The sample includes 130,000 to 150,000 clones, 80% to 90% seen only once; the top ten take roughly 25%. The treatment here: oral pan-JAK inhibitor, 5-10 mg twice daily. The sequencing here drew on CD8+ T cells sorted from blood, taken at week 4, from a patient treated with tofacitinib. These receptors originate from a human donor with alopecia areata.

The chain joins TRBV6-6 to TRBJ2-7, with unresolved D. Germline-derived CDR1 and CDR2 are MNHNY and SVGAGI (reference sequence). The CDR3 is 13 residues long. V was clipped by 2 bases and J by 0 bases, with 5 bases between them. Here the CDR3 DNA reads TGTGCCAGCAGTTACGTTAGCTCCTACGAGCAGTACTTC. It specifies CASSYVSSYEQYF.

V gene TRBV10-3 combines with J gene TRBJ2-5; TRBD1 matches at 9 bases. CDR3 size: 15 residues. The junction had 7 bases not matched to a gene; V was cut back by 3 bases and J by 5 bases. CDR1 is ENHRY and CDR2 is SYGVKD in the germline V gene. The CDR3 sequence: CAISEMGQGTETQYF. The CDR3 nucleotides read TGTGCCATCAGTGAAATGGGACAGGGTACGGAGACCCAGTACTTC.

This clone was detected a few times. This chain uses TRBV10-2 with TRBJ2-3, with a weak D call TRBD1 (6 bases). Germline V gene lookup returns CDR1 WSHSY and CDR2 SAAADI. The CDR3 loop spans 12 amino acids. The V and J ends lost 8 bases and 4 bases respectively, with 10 bases between them. The CDR3 region is CASREGADTQYF. The CDR3, as DNA: TGCGCCAGCCGAGAGGGGGCAGATACGCAGTATTTT.

The rearrangement joins TRBV21-1 to TRBJ2-5; TRBD2, the D gene given by the table, was not confirmed from the DNA. TRBV21-1 is termed a pseudogene. This CDR3 is 14 amino acids long. The CDR3 region is CASSKGGSQETQYF. The CDR3 DNA sequence: TGTGCCAGCAGCAAAGGCGGCAGCCAAGAGACCCAGTACTTC.

This clone was seen only a few times. The gene calls are TRBV7-9 and TRBJ1-3, with D unresolved. The ends were cut back, 1 base at V and 0 bases at J, with 7 bases in the middle. Germline CDR1 is SEHNR and CDR2 is FQNEAQ (reference sequence). There are 15 residues in the CDR3. The CDR3 sequence is CASSLGRDSGNTIYF. In DNA form, the CDR3 reads TGTGCCAGCAGCTTAGGGCGGGACTCTGGAAACACCATATATTTT.

The V gene is TRBV6-1, the J gene TRBJ2-3; 7 bases match TRBD1. Germline CDR1 and CDR2: MNHNS and SASEGT. The CDR3 contains 11 residues. Losses at the gene ends were 11 bases for V and 6 bases for J; bases not matched to a gene: 5. DNA for the CDR3: TGTGCCGCCGCCAGGGGGGATACGCAGTATTTT. It codes for CAAARGDTQYF.

The V gene is TRBV2, the J gene TRBJ2-7, with D possibly called TRBD1 or TRBD2 (5 bases each). In germline, CDR1 is SNHLY, CDR2 FYNNEI. The V end lost 6 bases, the J end lost 5 bases, and 11 bases lay between the germline ends. CDR3 length: 12 amino acids. CDR3 residues: CASSEGPDEQYF. The CDR3 DNA sequence: TGTGCCAGCAGCGAGGGACCCGACGAGCAGTACTTC.

The V gene is TRBV19, the J gene TRBJ2-7; possible D gene TRBD1, 5 bases. Germline V gene lookup returns CDR1 LNHDA and CDR2 SQIVND (reference sequence). The CDR3 spans 16 residues. Trimming removed 5 bases at V and 3 bases at J, with 20 bases between. The CDR3 DNA reads TGTGCCAGTAGTCCCCCCCCAGGGCAACGGATCTACGAGCAGTACTTC. It yields the protein CASSPPPGQRIYEQYF.

J is TRBJ2-7 and V is TRBV7-6; no reliable D call. V was shortened by 4 bases and J by 4 bases, with 8 bases between the two germline ends. Germline V gene data show CDR1 as SGHVS and CDR2 as FNYEAQ. The CDR3 totals 12 residues. CDR3 loop: CASSSNTYEQYF. The CDR3, as DNA: TGTGCCAGCAGCTCCAACACTTACGAGCAGTACTTC. Looking up the rest from reference TRBV7-6 and TRBJ2-7 gives the full variable domain: GAGVSQSPRYKVTKRGQDVALRCDPISGHVSLYWYRQALGQGPEFLTYFNYEAQQDKSGLPNDRFSAERPEGSISTLTIQRTEQRDSAMYRCASSSNTYEQYFGPGTRLTVT.

This CDR3 is CASSFRTGYAGELFF. As DNA, the CDR3 is TGTGCCAGCAGCTTTAGGACAGGGTATGCCGGGGAGCTGTTTTTT. The chain combines TRBV9 with TRBJ2-2; 8 bases align to TRBD1. The germline V gene encodes CDR1 SGDLS and CDR2 YYNGEE. The CDR3 runs to 15 residues. The junction had 8 bases not matched to a gene; V was cut back by 4 bases and J by 6 bases.

V and J are TRBV27 and TRBJ1-1, with no clear D. CDR1 MNHEY and CDR2 SMNVEV come from the germline V gene (reference sequence). This CDR3 has 15 amino acids. V shed 0 bases and J shed 0 bases, with 8 bases lying between them. CDR3 sequence (DNA): TGTGCCAGCAGTTTATCGAGCATCATGAACACTGAAGCTTTCTTT. Its protein is CASSLSSIMNTEAFF.

The rearrangement joins TRBV5-8 to TRBJ2-5, with D perhaps given as TRBD1 or TRBD2 (6 bases each). V was pared by 2 bases and J by 5 bases, with 10 bases between. The germline CDR1 and CDR2 sequences are SGHTS and YDEGEE. The CDR3 totals 13 residues. The CDR3 nucleotides read TGTGCCAGCAGCTTTCGGGGGCTGGAGACCCAGTACTTC. Residues: CASSFRGLETQYF. Variable domain in full (rest from reference TRBV5-8 and TRBJ2-5): EAGVTQSPTHLIKTRGQQATLRCSPISGHTSVYWYQQALGLGLQFLLWYDEGEERNRGNFPPRFSGRQFPNYSSELNVNALELEDSALYLCASSFRGLETQYFGPGTRLLVL.

As DNA, the CDR3 is TGTGCCACCAGCAGAGGGATTCAGACAGGGGACTATGGCTACACCTTC. Translating gives CATSRGIQTGDYGYTF. The rearrangement links TRBV15 to TRBJ1-2; 8 bases agree with TRBD1. Per germline, CDR1 LNHNV and CDR2 YYDKDF (reference sequence). CDR3 length: 16 amino acids. V lost 1 base to trimming and J lost 3 bases; unmatched junction nucleotides: 7. Combining the CDR3 with reference TRBV15 and TRBJ1-2 gives the whole variable domain DAMVIQNPRYQVTQFGKPVTLSCSQTLNHNVMYWYQQKSSQAPKLLFHYYDKDFNNEADTPDNFQSRRPNTSFCFLDIRSPGLGDTAMYLCATSRGIQTGDYGYTFGSGTRLTVV.

The rearrangement uses TRBV14 and TRBJ2-5; no clear D gene. This CDR3 has 16 residues. The germline gives CDR1 SGHDN, CDR2 FVKESK. Trimming took 0 bases from V and 7 from J, leaving 18 bases between them. CDR3: CASSQEGQDPGRTQYF. As DNA, the CDR3 is TGTGCCAGCAGCCAAGAAGGGCAGGACCCCGGCAGGACCCAGTACTTC.